Listed below are T cell receptor beta chains from one sample, sequenced in a study of tumor-infiltrating lymphocytes in primary liver carcinoma. MiXCR, applied by TCRdb to the multiplex PCR reads, yields one record per CDR3 protein. The repertoire has roughly 180,000 distinct CDR3 sequences, 50% to 75% of them found once; the top ten carry approximately 65%. The specimen sequenced was peripheral blood. These receptors all come from a man in his forties or fifties with primary liver carcinoma and hepatitis B virus infection. Both conserved end residues are trimmed from each CDR3.

>TRBV4-2|TRBJ2-3
ASSDSSGAGDKQY
>TRBV29-1|TRBJ2-1
SGRGGLAGGNEQF
>TRBV12-3/TRBV12-4|TRBJ1-1
ASSHGAGGAEAF
>TRBV29-1|TRBJ1-1
SVVAREAF
>TRBV7-9|TRBJ2-3
ASLQGQGTDTQY
>TRBV28|TRBJ2-1
ASSSTIGTHNEQF
>TRBV6-5|TRBJ2-3
ASSYSLYADTQY
>TRBV6-5|TRBJ2-1
ASGVSATSPNEQF
>TRBV10-3|TRBJ2-1
AVSEIGEAGAGNEQF
>TRBV11-3|TRBJ2-1
ASSLRQGAWDKQF
>TRBV6-4|TRBJ1-1
TSSVPDRKNTEAF
>TRBV28|TRBJ2-7
ASSLSSFYEQY
>TRBV11-2|TRBJ2-3
ASSFSTGVDTQY
>TRBV11-2|TRBJ2-7
VSAPRGVSGLAGSSYEQY
>TRBV6-6|TRBJ2-7
ASSASGVQDEQY